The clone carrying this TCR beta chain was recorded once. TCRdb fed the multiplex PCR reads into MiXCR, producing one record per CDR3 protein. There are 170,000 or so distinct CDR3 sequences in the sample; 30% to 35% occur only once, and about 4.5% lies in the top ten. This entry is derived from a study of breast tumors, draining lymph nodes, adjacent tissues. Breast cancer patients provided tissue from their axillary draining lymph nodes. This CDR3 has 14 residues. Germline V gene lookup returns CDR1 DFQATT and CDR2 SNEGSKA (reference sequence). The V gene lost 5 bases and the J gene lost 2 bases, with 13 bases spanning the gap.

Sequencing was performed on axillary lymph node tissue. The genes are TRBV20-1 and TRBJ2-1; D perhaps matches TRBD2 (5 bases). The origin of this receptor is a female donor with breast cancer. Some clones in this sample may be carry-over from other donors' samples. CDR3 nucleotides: TGCAGTGCTTCCGTCGGGATAGCCTACAATGAGCAGTTCTTC. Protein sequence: CSASVGIAYNEQFF.